These 13 T cell receptor beta chains were sequenced from one sample in a study of T cell responses to AZD1222 COVID-19 vaccine. Generated by immunoSEQ multiplex PCR, the TCRdb table keeps only in-frame clones and is missing some. Counted here are 150,000 to 180,000 clones, around 89% occurring once; the ten biggest clones make up around 2.9%. Sequenced material: peripheral blood, taken on day 0 of AZD1222 vaccination. Source of these receptors: an adult in good health.

The V gene is TRBV7-9, the J gene TRBJ2-1; 12 positions match TRBD1. With V trimmed by 5 bases and J by 5 bases, 4 bases remained unmatched. This CDR3 is built from 15 residues. Germline V gene data show CDR1 as SEHNR and CDR2 as FQNEAQ (reference sequence). The CDR3 is CASSKGQGADNEQFF. In DNA, the CDR3 is TGTGCCAGCAGCAAGGGACAGGGGGCGGACAATGAGCAGTTCTTC.

The genes are TRBV7-8 and TRBJ2-5; D unresolved. The length of the CDR3 is 13 residues. V gave up 5 bases and J gave up 2 bases, with 9 bases separating them. Germline CDR1 is SGHVS and CDR2 is FQNEAQ. The CDR3 loop reads CASSPWEQETQYF. CDR3 sequence (DNA): TGTGCCAGCAGCCCATGGGAACAAGAGACCCAGTACTTC.

The chain carries TRBV28 and TRBJ1-3; D is perhaps TRBD1 (6 bases). The CDR3 has 13 residues. V shed 5 bases and J shed 4 bases, with 9 bases lying between them. Germline V lookup: CDR1 MDHEN, CDR2 SYDVKM. CDR3 bases: TGTGCCAGCAGTGAAACAGGGGGAAACACCATATATTTT. As protein: CASSETGGNTIYF.

This clone was picked up a small number of times. The chain recombines TRBV12-1 with TRBJ1-5. TRBV12-1 is an annotated pseudogene. The CDR3 runs to 16 residues. The CDR3 protein is CASSPSGLKSNQPQHF. CDR3 nucleotide sequence: TGTGCCAGCAGCCCCTCGGGGTTGAAGAGCAATCAGCCCCAGCATTTT.

The rearrangement uses TRBV5-1 and TRBJ2-7, with TRBD2 as a possible D gene (5 bases). This CDR3 has 14 amino acids. Germline loops: CDR1 SGHRS, CDR2 YFSETQ. V shed 6 bases and J shed 1 base, with 14 bases lying between them. The CDR3 bases are TGCGCCAGCACCCTCGGAGGTGGTTCCTACGAGCAGTACTTC. Its translation: CASTLGGGSYEQYF.

The chain joins TRBV14 to TRBJ2-2; the D call may be TRBD1 or TRBD2 (5 bases each). CDR3 length: 15 amino acids. V lost 4 bases and J 1 base, leaving 10 bases between the germline ends. Per the germline V gene, CDR1 is SGHDN and CDR2 is FVKESK. The CDR3 is CASSPRGRNTGELFF. CDR3 nucleotides: TGTGCCAGCAGCCCGAGGGGCAGGAACACCGGGGAGCTGTTTTTT.

V is TRBV6-5 and J is TRBJ1-3, with D possibly matching TRBD1 (5 bases). V was pared by 6 bases and J by 2 bases, with 14 bases between. The CDR3 has 15 amino acids. Per germline, CDR1 MNHEY and CDR2 SVGAGI. The CDR3 loop reads CASRRTLTAGNTIYF. The CDR3 nucleotides are TGTGCCAGCAGGCGGACACTAACAGCTGGAAACACCATATATTTT.

In the case of this clone: Other DNA sequences in this specimen translate into the identical CDR3. The V and J genes are TRBV6-5 and TRBJ2-7, with D uncertain. CDR1 MNHEY and CDR2 SVGAGI come from the germline V gene. The CDR3 is made up of 14 amino acids. V was shortened by 0 bases and J by 0 bases, with 6 bases between the two germline ends. The CDR3 sequence: CASSYSGGSYEQYF. CDR3 nucleotide sequence: TGTGCCAGCAGTTACTCGGGCGGCTCCTACGAGCAGTACTTC.

The J gene is TRBJ1-1, the V gene TRBV2; 9 bases map to TRBD1. This CDR3 is built from 14 residues. Germline V CDR1 and CDR2: SNHLY, FYNNEI. Trimming at V came to 6 bases and at J to 1 base, leaving 3 bases not matched to a gene. The CDR3, as DNA: TGTGCCAGCAGAGAACAGGGGGCGAACACTGAAGCTTTCTTT. Translated: CASREQGANTEAFF.

The rearrangement joins TRBV3-1 (or the pseudogene TRBV3-2) to TRBJ2-2; TRBD1 matches 7 bases. The V gene end was trimmed by 5 bases and the J gene end by 3 bases; junction bases not matched to a gene: 3. Germline V gene lookup returns CDR1 LGHDT and CDR2 YNNKEL (reference sequence). The CDR3 extends over 14 amino acids. CDR3 loop: CASSEGGYTGELFF. For the CDR3, the DNA is TGTGCCAGCAGCGAAGGGGGCTACACCGGGGAGCTGTTTTTT.

The chain has TRBV19 and TRBJ1-1; maybe TRBD1 (6 bases). The CDR3 is 13 residues long. V was cut by 7 bases and J by 1 base, with 10 bases left in between. Germline V gene data show CDR1 as LNHDA and CDR2 as SQIVND (reference sequence). This CDR3 is CASTQGTNTEAFF. CDR3 sequence (DNA): TGTGCCAGTACTCAGGGGACGAACACTGAAGCTTTCTTT.

The chain couples TRBV7-3 to TRBJ2-7; D remains ambiguous. This CDR3 region has 12 residues. CDR1 and CDR2 from the germline V gene are SGHTA and FQGTGA. The germline V and J ends were trimmed by 5 bases and 3 bases, with 8 bases remaining between them. The CDR3 here is CASSPQNYEQYF. The CDR3 DNA reads TGTGCCAGCAGCCCGCAAAACTACGAGCAGTACTTC. Drawing the rest from reference TRBV7-3 and TRBJ2-7, the complete variable domain is GAGVSQTPSNKVTEKGKYVELRCDPISGHTALYWYRQSLGQGPEFLIYFQGTGAADDSGLPNDRFFAVRPEGSVSTLKIQRTERGDSAVYLCASSPQNYEQYFGPGTRLTVT.

This sequence joins TRBV7-8 and TRBJ1-2, with 11 bases lining up with TRBD1. This CDR3 region has 17 residues. V was pared by 5 bases and J by 0 bases, with 8 bases of the junction left unmatched. Per the germline V gene, CDR1 is SGHVS and CDR2 is FQNEAQ. The CDR3 reads CASSLTGQGATNYGYTF. The CDR3 DNA reads as TGTGCCAGCAGCCTTACCGGACAGGGGGCGACTAACTATGGCTACACCTTC.